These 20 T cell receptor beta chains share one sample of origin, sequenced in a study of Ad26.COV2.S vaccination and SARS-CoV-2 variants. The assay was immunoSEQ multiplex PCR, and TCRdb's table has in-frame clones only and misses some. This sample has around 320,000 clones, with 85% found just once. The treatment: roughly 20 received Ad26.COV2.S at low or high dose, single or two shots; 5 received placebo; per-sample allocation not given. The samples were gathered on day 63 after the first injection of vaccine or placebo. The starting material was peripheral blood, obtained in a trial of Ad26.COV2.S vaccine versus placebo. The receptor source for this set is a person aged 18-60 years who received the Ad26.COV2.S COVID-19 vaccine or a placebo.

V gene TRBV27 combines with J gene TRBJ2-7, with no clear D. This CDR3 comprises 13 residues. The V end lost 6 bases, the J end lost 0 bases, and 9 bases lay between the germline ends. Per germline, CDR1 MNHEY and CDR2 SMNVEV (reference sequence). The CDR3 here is CASRKGASYEQYF. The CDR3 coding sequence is TGTGCCAGCAGAAAGGGCGCCTCCTACGAGCAGTACTTC.

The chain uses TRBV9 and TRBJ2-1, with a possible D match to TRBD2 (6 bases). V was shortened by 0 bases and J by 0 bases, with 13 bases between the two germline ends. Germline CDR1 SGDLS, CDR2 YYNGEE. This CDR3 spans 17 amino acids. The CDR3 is CASSVGGAGSSYNEQFF. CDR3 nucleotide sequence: TGTGCCAGCAGCGTAGGAGGGGCGGGGAGCTCCTACAATGAGCAGTTCTTC.

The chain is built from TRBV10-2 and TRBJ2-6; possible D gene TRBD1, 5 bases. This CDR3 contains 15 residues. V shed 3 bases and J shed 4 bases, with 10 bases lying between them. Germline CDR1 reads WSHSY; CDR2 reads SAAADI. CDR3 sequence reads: CASSDPGSGANVLTF. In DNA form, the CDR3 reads TGCGCCAGCAGTGACCCAGGGTCCGGGGCCAACGTCCTGACTTTC.

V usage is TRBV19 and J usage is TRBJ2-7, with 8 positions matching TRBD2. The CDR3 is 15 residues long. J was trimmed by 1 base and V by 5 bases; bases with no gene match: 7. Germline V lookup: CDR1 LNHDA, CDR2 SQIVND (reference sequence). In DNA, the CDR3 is TGTGCCAGTAGTGGATCCGGGACTAGTTCCTACGAGCAGTACTTC. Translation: CASSGSGTSSYEQYF.

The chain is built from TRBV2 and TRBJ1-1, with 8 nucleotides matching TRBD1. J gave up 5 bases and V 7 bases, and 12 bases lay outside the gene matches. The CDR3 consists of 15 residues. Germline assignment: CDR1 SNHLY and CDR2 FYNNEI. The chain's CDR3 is CASKAYQGAGTEAFF. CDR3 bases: TGTGCCAGCAAAGCTTACCAGGGGGCTGGAACTGAAGCTTTCTTT.

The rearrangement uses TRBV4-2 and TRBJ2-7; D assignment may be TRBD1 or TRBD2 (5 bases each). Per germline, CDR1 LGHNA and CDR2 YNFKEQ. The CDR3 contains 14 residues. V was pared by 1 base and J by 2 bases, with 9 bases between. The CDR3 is CASSQVRGPYEQYF. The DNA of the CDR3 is TGTGCCAGCAGCCAAGTTCGGGGACCCTACGAGCAGTACTTC.

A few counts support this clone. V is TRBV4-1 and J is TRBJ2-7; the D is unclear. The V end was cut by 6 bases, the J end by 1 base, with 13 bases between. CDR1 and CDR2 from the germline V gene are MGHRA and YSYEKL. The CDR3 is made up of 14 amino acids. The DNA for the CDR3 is TGCGCCAGCAGACCCCTGCTCCGGTCCTACGAGCAGTACTTC. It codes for CASRPLLRSYEQYF.

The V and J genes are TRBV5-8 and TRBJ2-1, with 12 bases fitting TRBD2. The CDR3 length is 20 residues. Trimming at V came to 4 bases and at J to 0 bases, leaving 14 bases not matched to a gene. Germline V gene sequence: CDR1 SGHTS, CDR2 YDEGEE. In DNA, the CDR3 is TGTGCCAGCAGCCTAGAGCGTCGGACTAGCGGGGAGAGCTCCTACAATGAGCAGTTCTTC. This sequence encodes CASSLERRTSGESSYNEQFF. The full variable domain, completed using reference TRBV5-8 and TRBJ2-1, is EAGVTQSPTHLIKTRGQQATLRCSPISGHTSVYWYQQALGLGLQFLLWYDEGEERNRGNFPPRFSGRQFPNYSSELNVNALELEDSALYLCASSLERRTSGESSYNEQFFGPGTRLTVL.

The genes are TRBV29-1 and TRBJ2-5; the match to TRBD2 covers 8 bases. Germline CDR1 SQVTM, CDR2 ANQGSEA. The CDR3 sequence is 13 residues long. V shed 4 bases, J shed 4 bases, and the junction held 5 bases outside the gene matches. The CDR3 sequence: CSVAGLEVETQYF. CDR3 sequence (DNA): TGCAGCGTTGCGGGACTAGAGGTAGAGACCCAGTACTTC.

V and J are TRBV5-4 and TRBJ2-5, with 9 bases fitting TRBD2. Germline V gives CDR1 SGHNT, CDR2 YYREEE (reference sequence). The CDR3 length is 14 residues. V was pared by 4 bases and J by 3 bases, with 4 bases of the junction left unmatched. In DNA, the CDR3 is TGTGCCAGCAGCCCCGCTAGCGGGAAAGAGACCCAGTACTTC. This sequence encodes CASSPASGKETQYF.

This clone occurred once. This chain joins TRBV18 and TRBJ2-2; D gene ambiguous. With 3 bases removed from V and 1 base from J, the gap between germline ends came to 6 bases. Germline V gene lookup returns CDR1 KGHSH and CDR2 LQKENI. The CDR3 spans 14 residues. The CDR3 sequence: CASSPDQNTGELFF. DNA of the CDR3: TGTGCCAGCTCACCTGACCAGAACACCGGGGAGCTGTTTTTT.

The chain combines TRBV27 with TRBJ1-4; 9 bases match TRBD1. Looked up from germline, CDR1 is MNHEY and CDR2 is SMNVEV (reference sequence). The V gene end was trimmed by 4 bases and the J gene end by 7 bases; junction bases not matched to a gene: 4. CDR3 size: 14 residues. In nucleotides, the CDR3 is TGTGCCAGCAGTTCACAGGGGGCGGGTGAAAAACTGTTTTTT. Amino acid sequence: CASSSQGAGEKLFF. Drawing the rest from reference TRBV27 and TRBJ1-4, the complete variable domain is EAQVTQNPRYLITVTGKKLTVTCSQNMNHEYMSWYRQDPGLGLRQIYYSMNVEVTDKGDVPEGYKVSRKEKRNFPLILESPSPNQTSLYFCASSSQGAGEKLFFGSGTQLSVL.

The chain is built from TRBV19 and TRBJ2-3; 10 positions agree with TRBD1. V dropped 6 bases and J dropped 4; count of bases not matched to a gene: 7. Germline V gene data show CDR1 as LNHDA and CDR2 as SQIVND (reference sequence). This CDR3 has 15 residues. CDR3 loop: CASSATGGFADTQYF. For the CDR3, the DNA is TGTGCCAGTAGCGCGACAGGGGGCTTCGCAGATACGCAGTATTTT.

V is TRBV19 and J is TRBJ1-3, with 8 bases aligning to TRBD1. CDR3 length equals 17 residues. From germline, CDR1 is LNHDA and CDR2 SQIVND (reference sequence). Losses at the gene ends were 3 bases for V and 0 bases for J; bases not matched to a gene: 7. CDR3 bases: TGTGCCAGTAGTATCCCGACAGGGGACTTCTCTGGAAACACCATATATTTT. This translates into CASSIPTGDFSGNTIYF.

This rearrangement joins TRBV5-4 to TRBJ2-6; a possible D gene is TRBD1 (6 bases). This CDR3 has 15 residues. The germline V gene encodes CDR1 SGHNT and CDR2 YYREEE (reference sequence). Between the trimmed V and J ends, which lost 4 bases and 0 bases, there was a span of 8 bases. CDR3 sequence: CASSLGASGANVLTF. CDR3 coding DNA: TGTGCCAGCAGCCTGGGGGCCTCTGGGGCCAACGTCCTGACTTTC.

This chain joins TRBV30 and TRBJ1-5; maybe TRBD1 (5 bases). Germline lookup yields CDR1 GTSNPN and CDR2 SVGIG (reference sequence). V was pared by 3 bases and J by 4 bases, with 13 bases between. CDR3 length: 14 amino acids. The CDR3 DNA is TGTGCCTGGAGCACACTCGACAGAAATCAGCCCCAGCATTTT. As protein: CAWSTLDRNQPQHF.

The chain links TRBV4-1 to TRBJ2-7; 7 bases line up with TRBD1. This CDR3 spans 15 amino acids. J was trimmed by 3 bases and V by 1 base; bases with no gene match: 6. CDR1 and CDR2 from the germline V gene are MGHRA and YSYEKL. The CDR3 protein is CASSQGLTGNYEQYF. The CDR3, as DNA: TGCGCCAGCAGCCAAGGACTGACAGGGAACTACGAGCAGTACTTC.

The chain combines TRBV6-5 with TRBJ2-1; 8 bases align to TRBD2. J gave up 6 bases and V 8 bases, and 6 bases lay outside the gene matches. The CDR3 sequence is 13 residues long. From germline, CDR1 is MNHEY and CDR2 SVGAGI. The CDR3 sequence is CASSGGPSNEQFF. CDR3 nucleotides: TGTGCCAGCTCGGGGGGGCCATCCAATGAGCAGTTCTTC.

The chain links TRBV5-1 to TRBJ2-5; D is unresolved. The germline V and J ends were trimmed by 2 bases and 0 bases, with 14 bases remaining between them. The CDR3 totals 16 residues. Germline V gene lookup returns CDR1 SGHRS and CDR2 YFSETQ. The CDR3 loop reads CASSLPPWRNQETQYF. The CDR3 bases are TGCGCCAGCAGCTTACCCCCCTGGCGGAACCAAGAGACCCAGTACTTC.

The CDR3 here is CASGSGTPGELFF. The CDR3 DNA sequence: TGTGCTAGTGGTTCTGGGACTCCCGGGGAGCTGTTTTTT. V gene TRBV12-5 combines with J gene TRBJ2-2; the D gene is possibly TRBD2 (6 bases). This CDR3 has 13 residues. The ends were cut back, 4 bases at V and 6 bases at J, with 9 bases in the middle. Germline CDR1 reads LGHNT; CDR2 reads FRNRAP.